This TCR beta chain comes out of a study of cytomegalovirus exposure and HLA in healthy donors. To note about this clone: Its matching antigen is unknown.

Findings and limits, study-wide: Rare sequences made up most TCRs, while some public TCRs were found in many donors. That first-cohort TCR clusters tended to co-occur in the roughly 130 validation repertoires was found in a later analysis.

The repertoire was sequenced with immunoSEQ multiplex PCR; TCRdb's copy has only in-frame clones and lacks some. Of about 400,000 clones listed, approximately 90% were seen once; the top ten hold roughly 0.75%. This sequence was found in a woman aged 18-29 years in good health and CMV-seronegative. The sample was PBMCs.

As DNA, the CDR3 is TGCGCCAGCAGCCAAGAGGGAACAGGGAACTATGGCTACACCTTC. It is translated as CASSQEGTGNYGYTF. The rearrangement links TRBV4-1 to TRBJ1-2; a weak D match, TRBD1 (6 bases). This CDR3 region has 15 residues. Germline CDR1 MGHRA, CDR2 YSYEKL. With 0 bases removed from V and 2 bases from J, the gap between germline ends came to 10 bases.